The T cell receptor beta chain under discussion was sequenced for a study of T cells in Graves' hyperthyroidism and ophthalmopathy. The V end was cut by 3 bases, the J end by 4 bases, with 16 bases between. Germline assignment: CDR1 SGHTA and CDR2 FQGNSA. CDR3 length: 16 amino acids. TCR beta CDR3 regions were amplified from RNA transcripts. First-round RT-PCR targeting the TCR CDR3 was performed with the HTBI primer set. TCRdb fed the multiplex PCR reads into MiXCR, producing one record per CDR3 protein. The sample shows about 380,000 distinct CDR3 sequences, about 18% of them seen only once. Orbital computed tomography, thyroid ultrasound, serum thyroxine and TRAb, and clinical symptoms together informed the diagnoses.

The sequencing input was blood. The rearrangement joins TRBV7-2 to TRBJ1-3; D is unclear. The source of this sequence is a man aged 18 to 29 with Graves' ophthalmopathy. CDR3 sequence: CASSLAELLGGNTIYF. CDR3 nucleotides: TGTGCCAGCAGCTTGGCAGAGCTTCTGGGAGGAAACACCATATATTTT.